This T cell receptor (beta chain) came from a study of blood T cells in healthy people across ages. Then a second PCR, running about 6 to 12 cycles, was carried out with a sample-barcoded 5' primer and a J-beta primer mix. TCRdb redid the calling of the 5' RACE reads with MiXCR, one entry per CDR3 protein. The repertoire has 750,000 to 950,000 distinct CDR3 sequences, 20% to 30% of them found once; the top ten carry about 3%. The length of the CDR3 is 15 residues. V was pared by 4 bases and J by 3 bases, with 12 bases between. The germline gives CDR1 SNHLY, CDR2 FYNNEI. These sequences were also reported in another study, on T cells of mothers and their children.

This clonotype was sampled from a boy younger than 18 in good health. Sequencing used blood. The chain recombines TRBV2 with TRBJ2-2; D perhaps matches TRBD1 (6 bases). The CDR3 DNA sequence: TGTGCCAGCAGTGTTGTGGGGGCAGACACCGGGGAGCTGTTTTTT. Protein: CASSVVGADTGELFF.